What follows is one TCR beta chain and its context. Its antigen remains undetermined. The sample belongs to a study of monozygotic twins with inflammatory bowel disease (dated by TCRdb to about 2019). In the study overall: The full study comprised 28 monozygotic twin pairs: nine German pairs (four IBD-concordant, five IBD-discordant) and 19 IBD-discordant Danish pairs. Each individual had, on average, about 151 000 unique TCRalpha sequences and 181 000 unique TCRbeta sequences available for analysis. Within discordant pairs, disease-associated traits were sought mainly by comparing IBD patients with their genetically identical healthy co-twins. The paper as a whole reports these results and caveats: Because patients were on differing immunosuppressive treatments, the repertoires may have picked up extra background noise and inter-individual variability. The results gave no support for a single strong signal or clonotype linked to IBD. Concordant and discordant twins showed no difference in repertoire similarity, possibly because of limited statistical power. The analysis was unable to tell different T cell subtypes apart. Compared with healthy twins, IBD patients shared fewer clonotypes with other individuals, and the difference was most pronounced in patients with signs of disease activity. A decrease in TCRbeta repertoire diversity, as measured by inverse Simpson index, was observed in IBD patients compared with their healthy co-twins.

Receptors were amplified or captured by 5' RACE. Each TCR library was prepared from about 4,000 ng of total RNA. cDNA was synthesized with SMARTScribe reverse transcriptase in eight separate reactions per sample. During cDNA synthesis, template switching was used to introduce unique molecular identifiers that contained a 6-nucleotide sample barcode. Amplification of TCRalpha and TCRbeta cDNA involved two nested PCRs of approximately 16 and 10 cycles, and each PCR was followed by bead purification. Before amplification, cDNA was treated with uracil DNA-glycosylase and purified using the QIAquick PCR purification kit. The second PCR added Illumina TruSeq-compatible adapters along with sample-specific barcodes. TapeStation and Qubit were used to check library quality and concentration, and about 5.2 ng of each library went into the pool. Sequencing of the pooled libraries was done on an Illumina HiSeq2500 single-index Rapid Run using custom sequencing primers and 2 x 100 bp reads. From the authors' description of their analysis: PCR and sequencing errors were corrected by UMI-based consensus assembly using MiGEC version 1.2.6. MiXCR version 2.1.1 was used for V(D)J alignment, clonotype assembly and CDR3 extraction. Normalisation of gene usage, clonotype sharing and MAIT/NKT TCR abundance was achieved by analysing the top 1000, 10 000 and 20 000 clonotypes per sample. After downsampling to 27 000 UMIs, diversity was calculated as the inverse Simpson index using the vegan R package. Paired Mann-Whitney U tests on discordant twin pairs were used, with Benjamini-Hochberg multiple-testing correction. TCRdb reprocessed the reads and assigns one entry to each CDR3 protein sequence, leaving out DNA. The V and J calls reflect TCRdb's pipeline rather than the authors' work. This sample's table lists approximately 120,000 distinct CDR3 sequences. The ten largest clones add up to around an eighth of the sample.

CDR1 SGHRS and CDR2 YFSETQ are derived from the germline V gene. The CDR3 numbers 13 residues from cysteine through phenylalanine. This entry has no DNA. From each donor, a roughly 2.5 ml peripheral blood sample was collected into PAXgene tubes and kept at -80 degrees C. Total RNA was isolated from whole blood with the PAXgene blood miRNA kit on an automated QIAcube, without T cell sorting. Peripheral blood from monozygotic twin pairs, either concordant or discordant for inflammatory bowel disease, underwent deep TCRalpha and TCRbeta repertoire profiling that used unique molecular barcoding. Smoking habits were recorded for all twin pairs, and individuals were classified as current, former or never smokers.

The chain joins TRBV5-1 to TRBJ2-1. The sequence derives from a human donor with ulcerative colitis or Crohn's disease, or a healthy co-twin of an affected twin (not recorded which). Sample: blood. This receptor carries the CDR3 CASSLAGDSEQFF.